This T cell receptor beta chain came from a study of tumor and adjacent non-tumor tissue in lung cancer (dated by TCRdb to 2017 to 2018). About the study as a whole: Patients with adenocarcinoma (around eleven), squamous cell carcinoma (2) and small cell lung cancer (1) were included in the cohort. Over 25 paired specimens, one tumor and one normal lung sample per patient, were profiled by TCRbeta CDR3 sequencing. The 15 enrolled patients, of whom 10 were men and 5 were women, were aged roughly 31 to 85 years and were diagnosed with TNM stage I to III disease. Sequencing generated a total of 125,075,908 productive TCRbeta reads, averaging roughly 3.9 million reads per sample. The study compared bulk TCRbeta repertoires between lung tumor tissue and matched distant non-tumor lung tissue from fewer than 18 lung cancer patients.

RNA was isolated from bulk unsorted tissue, and RNA quality was assessed with a NanoDrop ND-1000 and an Agilent 2100. Donors were newly diagnosed lung cancer patients admitted for thoracic surgery in China between August and November 2014, without prior chemotherapy. The study excluded patients who had received radiotherapy or chemotherapy before or who had another cancer at the same time. Pieces of surgical tissue measuring about 1-2.1 cm3 were kept in RNAlater solution and held at -80 degrees C until needed. Broader findings and caveats from the paper: Because peripheral blood was not sequenced, blood TCRbeta repertoires in the lung cancer patients of the study were not examined. The top 100 clones accounted for a significantly larger cumulative portion of the repertoire in normal lung than in tumor tissue. The cohort had only approximately 16 patients, and the authors noted that larger samples and more detailed clinical data are needed. Significantly higher TCR diversity was found in younger patients, and higher tumor TCR diversity was associated with shorter overall and disease-free survival. The methods do not name the sequencing platform or mention unique molecular identifiers. Tumor tissue showed significantly greater TCR diversity (inverse Simpson) than normal lung tissue (431.37 vs 166.20, P = 0.0075, Mann-Whitney U test).

Counted from cysteine to phenylalanine, this CDR3 has 17 amino acids. The kept DNA is CDR3 alone, 51 bases in frame from the first base. CDR1 and CDR2, per the germline V gene, are SGHAT and FQNNGV. Concerning this clonotype: Its antigen remains unidentified. One junction end disagrees with the germline gene, perhaps due to a read error.

Preparation of the library involved multiplex PCR. For sequencing, an Illumina HiSeq 2500 was employed. TCRbeta libraries were constructed through three rounds of nested PCR with primers (Table S4) according to protocols modified from ARM-PCR. Before sequencing, PCR products of 200-500 bp were excised from the gel and purified with the QIAquick gel extraction kit. Turning to the authors' computational methods: Reads were cleaned using Trimmomatic, were merged into complete CDR3 sequences using FLASH, and were assigned to V(D)J germline segments using MiTCR. VDJtools was used to compute clonal diversity as the inverse Simpson's index. A read counted as productive if the sequence was in-frame and lacked a premature stop codon. The public sequencing data were trimmed at Q25 with fastp and processed into clonotypes with MiXCR by TCRdb, which kept only in-frame beta chains. Entries are consolidated by CDR3 protein sequence, retaining the most common genes and DNA. TCRdb, not the original authors, processed these V and J calls. The sample table lists around 210,000 distinct CDR3 sequences, about 71% of them with a count of one. Under 30% of the sample belongs to the ten largest clones.

Specimen: lung tumor tissue. In this chain, TRBV11-2 is recombined with TRBJ2-7; the D gene is possibly TRBD1 or TRBD2, each agreeing over 5 bases. The receptor was derived from a man aged 55 to 70 with non-small cell lung cancer. This receptor has the CDR3 CDSRSEGRIGTIYEQYF. The DNA sequence is given as TGTGACAGCAGATCGGAAGGACGGATAGGGACCATCTACGAGCAGTACTTC.